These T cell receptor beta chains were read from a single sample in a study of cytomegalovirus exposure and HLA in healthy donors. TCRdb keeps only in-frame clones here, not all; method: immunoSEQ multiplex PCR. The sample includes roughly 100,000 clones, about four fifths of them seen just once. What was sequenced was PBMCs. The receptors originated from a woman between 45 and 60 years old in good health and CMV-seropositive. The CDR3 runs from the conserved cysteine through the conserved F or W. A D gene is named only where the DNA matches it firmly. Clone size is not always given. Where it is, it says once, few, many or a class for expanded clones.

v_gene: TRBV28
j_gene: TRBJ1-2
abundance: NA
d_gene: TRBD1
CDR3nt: TGTGCCAGCAGTTTATCGACAGGGATCGAGGGCTACACCTTC
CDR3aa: CASSLSTGIEGYTF

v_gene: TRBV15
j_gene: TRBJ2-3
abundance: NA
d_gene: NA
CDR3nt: TGTGCCACCAGCAGAGACCGGGGAAGCACAGATACGCAGTATTTT
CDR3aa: CATSRDRGSTDTQYF

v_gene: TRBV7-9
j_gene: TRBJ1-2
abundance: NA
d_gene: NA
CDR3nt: TGTTCCAGCATGGGGGCTACCCAGGGTGGGGGCTACACCTTC
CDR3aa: CSSMGATQGGGYTF

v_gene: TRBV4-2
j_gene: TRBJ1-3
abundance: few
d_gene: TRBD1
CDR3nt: TGTGCCAGCAGCCAAGATCCAGGGACAGCGGGAAACACCATATATTTT
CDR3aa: CASSQDPGTAGNTIYF

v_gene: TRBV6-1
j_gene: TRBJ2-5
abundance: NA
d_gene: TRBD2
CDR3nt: TGTGCCAGCAGTGTAAAGAGCGGGGGGGCCAAGGAGACCCAGTACTTC
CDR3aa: CASSVKSGGAKETQYF

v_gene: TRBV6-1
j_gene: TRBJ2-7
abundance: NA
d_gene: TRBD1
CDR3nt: TGTGCCAGCAGACCGGGACAGGGGTCCTACGAGCAGTACTTC
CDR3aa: CASRPGQGSYEQYF

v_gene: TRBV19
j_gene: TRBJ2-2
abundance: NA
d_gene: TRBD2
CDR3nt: TGTGCCAGTAGTAAGACTAGCGCCACCGGCACCGGGGAGCTGTTTTTT
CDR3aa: CASSKTSATGTGELFF

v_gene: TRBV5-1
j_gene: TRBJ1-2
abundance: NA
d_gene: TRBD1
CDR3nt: TGCGCCAGCGCGGCAGGGGGATCCTTCTATGGCTACACCTTC
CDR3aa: CASAAGGSFYGYTF

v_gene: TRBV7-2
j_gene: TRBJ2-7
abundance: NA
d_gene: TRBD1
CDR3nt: TGTGCCAGCAGCCTAACGGGACAGGGCGGGTACGAGCAGTACTTC
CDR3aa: CASSLTGQGGYEQYF

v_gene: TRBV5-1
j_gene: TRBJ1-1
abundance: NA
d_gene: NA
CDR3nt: TGCGCCAGCAGCTTGGGGGCGTTGTTAGGCACTGAAGCTTTCTTT
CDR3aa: CASSLGALLGTEAFF

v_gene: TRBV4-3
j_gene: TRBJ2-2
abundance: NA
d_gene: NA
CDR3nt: TGCGCCAGCAGCCGGGCAGAGACCGGGGAGCTGTTTTTT
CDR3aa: CASSRAETGELFF

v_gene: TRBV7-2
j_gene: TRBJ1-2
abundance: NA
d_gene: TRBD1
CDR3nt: TGTGCCAGCAGCTCAGCCGGGACAGGGGGCGCTGGCTATGGCTACACCTTC
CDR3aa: CASSSAGTGGAGYGYTF

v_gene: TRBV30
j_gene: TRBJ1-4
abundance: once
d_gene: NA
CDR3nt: TGTGCCTGGAGTGTACTTCCGGCACGACTACGGGAGGACGAAAAACTGTTTTTT
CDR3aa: CAWSVLPARLREDEKLFF

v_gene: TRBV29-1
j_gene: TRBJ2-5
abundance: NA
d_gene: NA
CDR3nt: TGCAGTGTCGCGATCGGACAAAACTTATACTTC
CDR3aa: CSVAIGQNLYF

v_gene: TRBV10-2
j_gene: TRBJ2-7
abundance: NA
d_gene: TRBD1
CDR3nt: TGCGCCAGCACGGGACAGCCCTACGAGCAGTACTTC
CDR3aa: CASTGQPYEQYF

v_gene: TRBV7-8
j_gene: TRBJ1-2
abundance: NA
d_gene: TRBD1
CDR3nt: TGTGCCAGCAGCTTAGCCTCAGGGGGCAACTATGGCTACACCTTC
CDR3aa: CASSLASGGNYGYTF

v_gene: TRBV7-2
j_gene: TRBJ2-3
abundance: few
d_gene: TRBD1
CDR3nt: TGTGCCAGCAGCTCCAGACAGGGCGTAGCGCAGTATTTT
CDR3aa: CASSSRQGVAQYF

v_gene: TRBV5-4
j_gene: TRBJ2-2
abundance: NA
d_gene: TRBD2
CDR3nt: TGTGCCAGCAGCCTAAAAGGACTAGCGGGGGGGCGGGACACCGGGGAGCTGTTTTTT
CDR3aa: CASSLKGLAGGRDTGELFF

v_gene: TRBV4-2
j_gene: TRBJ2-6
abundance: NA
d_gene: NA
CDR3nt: TGTGCCAGCAGCCAAGTCTCAGGGGTAGGGGCCAACGTCCTGACTTTC
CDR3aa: CASSQVSGVGANVLTF

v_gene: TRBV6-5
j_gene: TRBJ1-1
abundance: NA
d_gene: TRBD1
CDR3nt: TGTGCCAGCAGCCGTTGGACAGGGGAGGACACTGAAGCTTTCTTT
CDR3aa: CASSRWTGEDTEAFF

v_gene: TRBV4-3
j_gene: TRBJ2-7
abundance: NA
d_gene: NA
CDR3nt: TGCGCCAGCAGCCAAGTACACGGGTTTAGCTCCTACGAGCAGTACTTC
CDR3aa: CASSQVHGFSSYEQYF

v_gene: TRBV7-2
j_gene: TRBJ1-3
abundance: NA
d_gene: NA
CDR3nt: TGTGCCAGCAGCCCCGGTCGGACAGCCGGAAACACCATATATTTT
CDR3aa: CASSPGRTAGNTIYF

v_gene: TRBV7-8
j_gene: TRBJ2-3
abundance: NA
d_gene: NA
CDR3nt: TGTGCCAGCGTCGAAAGGGGCCGAAGCACAGATACGCAGTATTTT
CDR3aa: CASVERGRSTDTQYF

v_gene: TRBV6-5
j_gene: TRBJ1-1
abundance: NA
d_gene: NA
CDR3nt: TGTGCCAGCAGTTACTCGACGCAGGGGTACACTGAAGCTTTCTTT
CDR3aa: CASSYSTQGYTEAFF

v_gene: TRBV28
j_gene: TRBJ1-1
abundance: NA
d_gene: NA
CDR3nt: TGTGCCAGCAGTCCCCAAAGAACGCGGCCGAACACTGAAGCTTTCTTT
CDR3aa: CASSPQRTRPNTEAFF

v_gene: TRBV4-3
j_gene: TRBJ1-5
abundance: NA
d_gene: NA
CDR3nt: TGCGCCAGCAGCCAAGAGGTAGAGCAGCCCCAGCATTTT
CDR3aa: CASSQEVEQPQHF

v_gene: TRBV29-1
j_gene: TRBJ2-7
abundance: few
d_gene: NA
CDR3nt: TGCAGCGTTGTAGCCCTCTCCGCTGTGTCCTACGAGCAGTACTTC
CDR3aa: CSVVALSAVSYEQYF

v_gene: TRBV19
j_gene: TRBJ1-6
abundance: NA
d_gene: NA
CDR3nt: TGTGCCAGTAGTATTAGAGGACAGCTCCTTAATTCACCCCTCCACTTT
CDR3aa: CASSIRGQLLNSPLHF

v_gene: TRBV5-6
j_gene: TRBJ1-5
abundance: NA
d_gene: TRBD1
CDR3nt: TGTGCCAGCAGCTATGCCTTACAGGGGGGACAGCCCCAGCATTTT
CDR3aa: CASSYALQGGQPQHF

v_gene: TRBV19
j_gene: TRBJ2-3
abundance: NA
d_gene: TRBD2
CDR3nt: TGTGCCAGTAGTATGAATAGGGCGGGAGAGAGCACAGATACGCAGTATTTT
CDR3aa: CASSMNRAGESTDTQYF

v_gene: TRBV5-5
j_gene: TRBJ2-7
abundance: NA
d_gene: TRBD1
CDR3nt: TGTGCCAGCAGCCCAATCTTTCGGGACAGGGTTCGCTCCTACGAGCAGTACTTC
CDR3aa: CASSPIFRDRVRSYEQYF